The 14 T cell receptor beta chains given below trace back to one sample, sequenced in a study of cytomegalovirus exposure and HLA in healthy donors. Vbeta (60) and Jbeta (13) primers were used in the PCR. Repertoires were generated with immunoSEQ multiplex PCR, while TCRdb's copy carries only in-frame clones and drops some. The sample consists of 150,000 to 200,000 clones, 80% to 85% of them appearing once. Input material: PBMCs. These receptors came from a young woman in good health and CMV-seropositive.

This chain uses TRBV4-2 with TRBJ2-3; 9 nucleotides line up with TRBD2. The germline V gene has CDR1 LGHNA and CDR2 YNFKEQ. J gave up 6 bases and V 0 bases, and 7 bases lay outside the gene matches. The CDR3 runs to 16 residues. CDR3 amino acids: CASSQEQRGAADTQYF. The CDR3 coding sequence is TGTGCCAGCAGCCAAGAGCAGCGGGGGGCGGCCGATACGCAGTATTTT.

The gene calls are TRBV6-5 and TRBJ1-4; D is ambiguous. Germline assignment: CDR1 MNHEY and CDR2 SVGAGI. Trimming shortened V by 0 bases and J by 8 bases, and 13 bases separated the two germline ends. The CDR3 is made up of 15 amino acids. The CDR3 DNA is TGTGCCAGCAGTTACTCGAAGGCAGGCCGGGAAAAACTGTTTTTT. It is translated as CASSYSKAGREKLFF.

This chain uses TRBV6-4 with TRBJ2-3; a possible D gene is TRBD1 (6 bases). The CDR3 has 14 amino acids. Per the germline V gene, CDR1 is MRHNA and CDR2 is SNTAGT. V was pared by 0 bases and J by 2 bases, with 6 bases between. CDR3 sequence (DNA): TGTGCCAGCAGTGACTCGGGGGCCACAGATACGCAGTATTTT. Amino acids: CASSDSGATDTQYF.

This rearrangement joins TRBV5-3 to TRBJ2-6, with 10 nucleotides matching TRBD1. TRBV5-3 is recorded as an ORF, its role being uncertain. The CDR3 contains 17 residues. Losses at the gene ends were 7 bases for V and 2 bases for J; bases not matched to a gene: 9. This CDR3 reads CARDRGRLGTGANVLTF. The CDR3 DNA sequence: TGTGCCAGAGACAGGGGGCGGTTAGGGACTGGGGCCAACGTCCTGACTTTC.

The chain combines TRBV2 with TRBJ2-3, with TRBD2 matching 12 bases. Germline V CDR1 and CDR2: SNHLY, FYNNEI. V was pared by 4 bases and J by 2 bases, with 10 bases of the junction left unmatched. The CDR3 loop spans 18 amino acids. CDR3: CASSVTTSGGRHTDTQYF. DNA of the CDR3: TGTGCCAGCAGTGTAACCACTAGCGGGGGGCGACACACAGATACGCAGTATTTT.

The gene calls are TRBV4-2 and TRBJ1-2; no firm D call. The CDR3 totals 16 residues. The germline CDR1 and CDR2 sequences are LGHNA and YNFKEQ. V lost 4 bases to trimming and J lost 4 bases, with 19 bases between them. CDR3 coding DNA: TGTGCCAGCAGCCCTCAATTTAGCAAGTCTAGCTATGGCTACACCTTC. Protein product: CASSPQFSKSSYGYTF.

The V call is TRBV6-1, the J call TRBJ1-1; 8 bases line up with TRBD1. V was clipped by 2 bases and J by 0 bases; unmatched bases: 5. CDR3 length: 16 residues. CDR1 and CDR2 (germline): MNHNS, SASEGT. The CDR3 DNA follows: TGTGCCAGCAGTGAACAACCGGGACAGGTGAACACTGAAGCTTTCTTT. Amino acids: CASSEQPGQVNTEAFF.

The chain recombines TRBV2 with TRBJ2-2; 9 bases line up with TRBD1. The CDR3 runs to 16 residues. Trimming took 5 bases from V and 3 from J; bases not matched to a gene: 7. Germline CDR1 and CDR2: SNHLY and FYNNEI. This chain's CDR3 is CASSLLGTGHTGELFF. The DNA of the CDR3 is TGTGCCAGCAGTTTGTTGGGGACAGGGCACACCGGGGAGCTGTTTTTT.

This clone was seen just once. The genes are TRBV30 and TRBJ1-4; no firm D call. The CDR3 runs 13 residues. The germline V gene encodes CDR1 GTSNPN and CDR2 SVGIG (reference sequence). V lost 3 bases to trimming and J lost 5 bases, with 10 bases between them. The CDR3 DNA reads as TGTGCCTGGAGAGAGGGCACCAATGAAAAACTGTTTTTT. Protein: CAWREGTNEKLFF. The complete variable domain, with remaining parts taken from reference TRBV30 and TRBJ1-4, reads SQTIHQWPATLVQPVGSPLSLECTVEGTSNPNLYWYRQAAGRGLQLLFYSVGIGQISSEVPQNLSASRPQDRQFILSSKKLLLSDSGFYLCAWREGTNEKLFFGSGTQLSVL.

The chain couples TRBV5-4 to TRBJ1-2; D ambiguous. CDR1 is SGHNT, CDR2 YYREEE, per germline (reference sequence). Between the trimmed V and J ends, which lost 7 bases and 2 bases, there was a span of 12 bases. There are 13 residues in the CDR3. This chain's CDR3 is CASAAETNYGYTF. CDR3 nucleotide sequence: TGTGCCAGCGCGGCAGAGACCAACTATGGCTACACCTTC.

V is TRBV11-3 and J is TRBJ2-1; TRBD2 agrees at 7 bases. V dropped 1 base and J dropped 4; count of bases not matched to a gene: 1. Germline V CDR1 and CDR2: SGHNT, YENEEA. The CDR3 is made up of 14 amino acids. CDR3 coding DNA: TGTGCCAGCAGCTTAGGCGGGGGTTACAATGAGCAGTTCTTC. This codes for CASSLGGGYNEQFF.

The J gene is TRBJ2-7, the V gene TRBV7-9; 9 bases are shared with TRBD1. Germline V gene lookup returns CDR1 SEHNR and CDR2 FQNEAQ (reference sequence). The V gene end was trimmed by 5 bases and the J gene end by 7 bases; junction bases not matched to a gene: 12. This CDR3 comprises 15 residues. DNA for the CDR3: TGTGCCAGCAGCCCGCGGAGACAGGGGGTAGAAGAGCAGTACTTC. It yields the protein CASSPRRQGVEEQYF.

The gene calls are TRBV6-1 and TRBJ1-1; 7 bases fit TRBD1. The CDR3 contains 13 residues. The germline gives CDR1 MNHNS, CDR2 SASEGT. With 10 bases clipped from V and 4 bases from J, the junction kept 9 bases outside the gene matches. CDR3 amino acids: CATYDRVSTEAFF. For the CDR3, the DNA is TGTGCCACCTACGACAGGGTAAGCACTGAAGCTTTCTTT.

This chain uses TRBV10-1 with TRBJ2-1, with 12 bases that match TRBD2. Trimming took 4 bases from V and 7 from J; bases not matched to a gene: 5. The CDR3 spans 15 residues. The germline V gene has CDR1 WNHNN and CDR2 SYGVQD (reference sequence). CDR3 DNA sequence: TGCGCCAGCAGTGCGACTAGCGGGGGTTCAAATGAGCAGTTCTTC. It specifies CASSATSGGSNEQFF.